This T cell receptor beta chain was recorded in a study of T-cell reconstitution after alpha-beta-depleted transplantation in children. Concerning this clonotype itself: Its antigen is unidentified.

It was with unique molecular identifiers that the TCRbeta library was prepared. TCRdb reprocessed the PCR reads with MiXCR, giving one entry per CDR3 protein. The sample lists 550,000 to 800,000 distinct CDR3 sequences; 13% were seen once. Losses at the gene ends were 6 bases for V and 4 bases for J; bases not matched to a gene: 9. Germline-derived CDR1 and CDR2 are DFQATT and SNEGSKA (reference sequence). The length of the CDR3 is 13 residues. Findings of the study overall: Several hundred expanded graft clones reportedly gave rise to the alpha-beta T cells present about two months after transplant. In some patients, recipient T cells and intrathymic progenitors surviving conditioning explained high day-60 diversity. T-cell counts and diversity at one year following transplant were attributed mainly to newly produced T cells.

The source material was PBMCs, sampled before TCRalphabeta/CD19-depleted stem cell transplant. This TCR derives from a girl between 2 and 10 years old with congenital amegakaryocytic thrombocytopenia, due to receive a stem cell transplant. J is TRBJ2-7 and V is TRBV20-1, with 7 positions matching TRBD2. The chain's CDR3 is CSASRREWYEQYF. In DNA, the CDR3 is TGCAGTGCCAGCAGGCGGGAGTGGTACGAGCAGTACTTC.